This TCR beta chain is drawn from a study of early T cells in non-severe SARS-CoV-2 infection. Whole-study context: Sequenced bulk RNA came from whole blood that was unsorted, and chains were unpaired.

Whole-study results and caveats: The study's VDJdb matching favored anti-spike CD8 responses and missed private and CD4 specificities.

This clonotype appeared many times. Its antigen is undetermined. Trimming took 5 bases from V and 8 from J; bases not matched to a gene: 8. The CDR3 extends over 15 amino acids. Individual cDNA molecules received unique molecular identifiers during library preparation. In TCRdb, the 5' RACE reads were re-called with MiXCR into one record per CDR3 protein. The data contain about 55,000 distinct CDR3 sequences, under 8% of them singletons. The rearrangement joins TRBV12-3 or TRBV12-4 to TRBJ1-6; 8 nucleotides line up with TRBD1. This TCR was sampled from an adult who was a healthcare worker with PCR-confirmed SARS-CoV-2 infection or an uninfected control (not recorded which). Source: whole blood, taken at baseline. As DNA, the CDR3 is TGTGCCAGCAGTCGACCTGACAGGGGCGATTCACCCCTCCACTTT. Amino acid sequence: CASSRPDRGDSPLHF.